These 5 T cell receptor beta chains originate from one sample sequenced in a study of cytomegalovirus exposure and HLA in healthy donors (dated by TCRdb to 2016 to 2017). The receptor library was made with the immunoSEQ multiplex PCR assay. For the multiplex PCR, a mixture combining 60 forward primers for TCR Vbeta segments and 13 reverse primers for TCR Jbeta segments was used. TCRdb's version of the immuneACCESS table is confined to in-frame rearrangements and falls short of the full clone set. An unresolved V gene accounts for under half of the shortfall where checked; the remainder is of unknown origin. The sample table records 150,000 to 200,000 clones; 75% to 80% of these occur just once. The ten largest clones add up to 13% to 15% of the sample. The sequenced sample consisted of PBMCs. These receptors came from a woman aged 25 to 45 in good health and CMV-seropositive.

The CDR3 DNA reads TGTGCCAGCAGTCCGACGGGCGGGGATAATGAAAAACTGTTTTTT. It codes for CASSPTGGDNEKLFF. The chain uses TRBV7-9 and TRBJ1-4; no clear D. Germline V gene lookup returns CDR1 SEHNR and CDR2 FQNEAQ (reference sequence). The CDR3 runs to 15 residues. The ends were cut back, 6 bases at V and 4 bases at J, with 15 bases in the middle.

This rearrangement joins TRBV6-4 to TRBJ2-7; a weak D match, TRBD2 (6 bases). Germline-derived CDR1 and CDR2 are MRHNA and SNTAGT. The V end was cut by 6 bases, the J end by 6 bases, with 15 bases between. The CDR3 spans 13 residues. The CDR3 spells CASSPSEGGEQYF. The CDR3 DNA follows: TGTGCCAGCAGCCCCAGTGAGGGAGGCGAGCAGTACTTC.

This clone was seen just once. V usage is TRBV19 and J usage is TRBJ1-1, with 7 nucleotides matching TRBD1. Germline V CDR1 and CDR2: LNHDA, SQIVND (reference sequence). J lost 6 bases, V lost 5 bases, and 9 bases had no gene match. The CDR3 consists of 14 residues. CDR3 protein: CASSSDRSHPEAFF. The DNA for the CDR3 is TGTGCCAGTAGTTCGGACAGGAGCCACCCTGAAGCTTTCTTT.

This chain links TRBV10-3 with TRBJ2-3; tentative D call: TRBD1 (6 bases). CDR1 is ENHRY, CDR2 SYGVKD, per germline. V lost 3 bases, J lost 6 bases, and 10 bases lay in between. The CDR3 contains 13 residues. As DNA, the CDR3 is TGTGCCATCAGTGATTACAGGGAGGATACGCAGTATTTT. The encoded protein is CAISDYREDTQYF.

V gene TRBV5-1 combines with J gene TRBJ2-1; TRBD1 matches 9 bases. Losses at the gene ends were 0 bases for V and 8 bases for J; bases not matched to a gene: 3. The CDR3 length is 14 residues. CDR1 and CDR2 from the germline V gene are SGHRS and YFSETQ. The CDR3 DNA reads TGCGCCAGCAGCTTGGCACAGGGGGCAGATGAGCAGTTCTTC. Translated, it gives CASSLAQGADEQFF. The full variable domain, completed using reference TRBV5-1 and TRBJ2-1, is KAGVTQTPRYLIKTRGQQVTLSCSPISGHRSVSWYQQTPGQGLQFLFEYFSETQRNKGNFPGRFSGRQFSNSRSEMNVSTLELGDSALYLCASSLAQGADEQFFGPGTRLTVL.